The 24 T cell receptor beta chains below come from one sample, sequenced in a study of T cell responses to AZD1222 COVID-19 vaccine. Clones were sequenced by immunoSEQ multiplex PCR, and TCRdb holds only the in-frame ones, with some missing. Of about 120,000 clones detected, about 86% appear once; the ten largest clones hold about a tenth. The source was peripheral blood, collected on day 0 of AZD1222 vaccination. These receptors all stem from an adult in good health.

The rearrangement uses TRBV6-5 and TRBJ1-1; a possible D gene is TRBD1 (5 bases). V shed 0 bases and J shed 4 bases, with 9 bases lying between them. The length of the CDR3 is 14 residues. The germline V gene encodes CDR1 MNHEY and CDR2 SVGAGI. The CDR3 loop reads CASSYSLGGTEAFF. In DNA form, the CDR3 reads TGTGCCAGCAGTTACTCGTTGGGGGGCACTGAAGCTTTCTTT.

The chain has TRBV7-2 and TRBJ1-2, with 9 bases identical to TRBD1. Trimming took 2 bases from V and 3 from J; bases not matched to a gene: 4. CDR3 size: 15 residues. Germline-derived CDR1 and CDR2 are SGHTA and FQGNSA. The CDR3 DNA follows: TGTGCCAGCAGCTTACTAACAGGGGGCGACTATGGCTACACCTTC. This translates into CASSLLTGGDYGYTF.

V usage is TRBV11-2 and J usage is TRBJ1-3; possible D gene TRBD1, 5 bases. The V gene lost 5 bases and the J gene lost 2 bases, with 13 bases spanning the gap. Germline-derived CDR1 and CDR2 are SGHAT and FQNNGV. CDR3 size: 15 residues. Here the CDR3 DNA reads TGTGCCAGCAGCCCGCCAGGGTCCCCTGGAAACACCATATATTTT. Translated: CASSPPGSPGNTIYF.

This chain joins TRBV5-1 and TRBJ2-3, with D perhaps given as TRBD1 or TRBD2 (5 bases each). The V and J ends lost 0 bases and 2 bases respectively, with 10 bases between them. The CDR3 is 15 residues long. The germline V gene encodes CDR1 SGHRS and CDR2 YFSETQ. The CDR3 sequence is CASSLGGTITDTQYF. The CDR3 bases are TGCGCCAGCAGCTTGGGGGGGACGATCACAGATACGCAGTATTTT.

This sequence joins TRBV3-1 (or the pseudogene TRBV3-2) and TRBJ1-2, with a tentative D call TRBD1 (6 bases). Germline CDR1 and CDR2: LGHDT and YNNKEL (reference sequence). V dropped 4 bases and J dropped 8 bases, with 17 bases sitting between them. The CDR3 has 14 residues. CDR3 nucleotide sequence: TGTGCCAGCAGCCCGTTAGGGGGGGCAGGGGGCTACACCTTC. Translation gives CASSPLGGAGGYTF.

The genes are TRBV29-1 and TRBJ1-1, with TRBD1 as a possible D gene (6 bases). Between the trimmed V and J ends, which lost 7 bases and 5 bases, there was a span of 17 bases. Germline loops: CDR1 SQVTM, CDR2 ANQGSEA. The CDR3 totals 13 residues. CDR3: CSARLQGTTEAFF. The DNA of the CDR3 is TGCAGCGCCCGACTACAGGGTACGACTGAAGCTTTCTTT.

This clone is a singleton in its sample. The chain uses TRBV6-6 and TRBJ1-4; no firm D call. In germline, CDR1 is MNHNY, CDR2 SVGAGI (reference sequence). The ends were cut back, 5 bases at V and 2 bases at J, with 15 bases in the middle. CDR3 length equals 16 residues. In DNA, the CDR3 is TGTGCCAGCAGTCCTGAGATCCGGGAGACTAATGAAAAACTGTTTTTT. It is translated as CASSPEIRETNEKLFF.

This CDR3 reads CAWISSWGYTF. Here the CDR3 DNA reads TGTGCCTGGATAAGTTCCTGGGGCTACACCTTC. The chain joins TRBV30 to TRBJ1-2; D is unclear. From germline, CDR1 is GTSNPN and CDR2 SVGIG (reference sequence). The length of the CDR3 is 11 residues. V dropped 4 bases and J dropped 8 bases, with 11 bases sitting between them.

The chain uses TRBV27 and TRBJ2-7, with a weak D call TRBD2 (7 bases). CDR3 length equals 15 residues. Trimming took off 5 bases at V and 1 base at J, with 15 bases between the two ends. From germline, CDR1 is MNHEY and CDR2 SMNVEV (reference sequence). As DNA, the CDR3 is TGTGCCAGCAGTACGGGGGGCAGCCTGTCCTACGAGCAGTACTTC. It yields the protein CASSTGGSLSYEQYF.

The CDR3, as DNA: TGCGCCAGCAGCCCCTCCGGGACAGGGATTAATTCACCCCTCCACTTT. It encodes CASSPSGTGINSPLHF. This chain uses TRBV5-1 with TRBJ1-6, with 9 bases fitting TRBD1. The CDR3 is 16 residues long. From germline, CDR1 is SGHRS and CDR2 YFSETQ. Germline trimming cut 4 bases from V and 6 bases from J; bases unmatched to any gene: 8.

The table lists this clone with a few counts. The sample has other DNA sequences that encode this CDR3 too. The V and J genes are TRBV7-9 and TRBJ2-3; D not resolved. Germline CDR1 is SEHNR and CDR2 is FQNEAQ (reference sequence). V dropped 1 base and J dropped 3 bases, with 2 bases sitting between them. This CDR3 is 12 amino acids long. In DNA, the CDR3 is TGTGCCAGCAGCTTAGGAACAGATACGCAGTATTTT. Amino acids: CASSLGTDTQYF.

The chain is built from TRBV6-2 or TRBV6-3 and TRBJ1-2; D might be TRBD1 (6 bases). The CDR3 runs to 15 residues. V lost 0 bases, J lost 0 bases, and 8 bases lay in between. From germline, CDR1 is MNHEY and CDR2 SVGEGT. The CDR3 sequence is CASSYSAGANYGYTF. CDR3 nucleotides: TGTGCCAGCAGTTACTCGGCAGGGGCTAACTATGGCTACACCTTC.

The chain uses TRBV5-1 and TRBJ2-1; 11 nucleotides agree with TRBD2. The germline gives CDR1 SGHRS, CDR2 YFSETQ. Trimming at V came to 0 bases and at J to 10 bases, leaving 9 bases not matched to a gene. This CDR3 is 16 amino acids long. The CDR3 region is CASSLGSLAGGREQFF. DNA of the CDR3: TGCGCCAGCAGCTTGGGCAGCCTAGCGGGGGGTCGGGAGCAGTTCTTC. The full variable domain, with the rest looked up from reference TRBV5-1 and TRBJ2-1, is KAGVTQTPRYLIKTRGQQVTLSCSPISGHRSVSWYQQTPGQGLQFLFEYFSETQRNKGNFPGRFSGRQFSNSRSEMNVSTLELGDSALYLCASSLGSLAGGREQFFGPGTRLTVL.

The chain has TRBV27 and TRBJ1-1, with 7 bases identical to TRBD1. This CDR3 is built from 14 residues. After removal of 6 bases from V and 1 base from J, the junction contained 5 bases not matched to a gene. Germline values: CDR1 MNHEY, CDR2 SMNVEV (reference sequence). CDR3 DNA sequence: TGTGCCAGCAGGCTTAGGACAGGGAACACTGAAGCTTTCTTT. It is translated as CASRLRTGNTEAFF.

V is TRBV19 and J is TRBJ2-5; D possibly matches TRBD1 or TRBD2 (5 bases each). The CDR3 is 15 residues long. Trimming stripped 8 bases from V and 5 bases from J, with 21 bases between. The germline V gene has CDR1 LNHDA and CDR2 SQIVND (reference sequence). The CDR3 bases are TGTGCCAGTGGGACCGAGGCAGGCCCCCTGGAGACCCAGTACTTC. Translated: CASGTEAGPLETQYF.

The V call is TRBV10-2, the J call TRBJ2-7, with D possibly being TRBD1 or TRBD2 (5 bases each). Trimming took 4 bases from V and 1 from J, leaving 14 bases between them. CDR3 length: 15 amino acids. The germline CDR1 and CDR2 sequences are WSHSY and SAAADI. The CDR3 DNA sequence: TGCGCCAGCAGTGTGGCTGTGGGGGTTTCCTACGAGCAGTACTTC. Translation gives CASSVAVGVSYEQYF.

The chain recombines TRBV28 with TRBJ1-5; tentatively, D is TRBD1 (5 bases). The ends were cut back, 4 bases at V and 6 bases at J, with 10 bases in the middle. The CDR3 length is 13 residues. Germline lookup yields CDR1 MDHEN and CDR2 SYDVKM. The CDR3 loop is CASSWQGSQPQHF. The CDR3, as DNA: TGTGCCAGCAGTTGGCAGGGTAGTCAGCCCCAGCATTTT.

As for this clone: At the DNA level, this CDR3 is encoded by other sequences in the same sample as well. CDR3: CASSPRGVDTEAFF. The CDR3 coding sequence is TGTGCCAGCAGCCCGCGAGGGGTTGACACTGAAGCTTTCTTT. J is TRBJ1-1 and V is TRBV9; a weak D match, TRBD1 (5 bases). CDR3 size: 14 residues. The germline V gene has CDR1 SGDLS and CDR2 YYNGEE. V was trimmed by 4 bases and J by 3 bases, leaving 13 bases between them.

This clone appeared a few times. The rearrangement joins TRBV4-1 to TRBJ2-1; D is perhaps TRBD1 or TRBD2 (6 bases each). The CDR3 runs 14 residues. Trimming took off 1 base at V and 9 bases at J, with 13 bases between the two ends. Germline V lookup: CDR1 MGHRA, CDR2 YSYEKL. CDR3 protein: CASSQAGRGGEQFF. The CDR3 DNA reads TGCGCCAGCAGCCAAGCAGGCAGGGGAGGTGAGCAGTTCTTC.

As concerns this clone: At one of its ends the junction is not consistent with the germline gene, which may arise from a read error. V is TRBV6-6 and J is TRBJ2-7, with D perhaps TRBD2 (5 bases). The CDR3 is made up of 12 amino acids. Looked up from germline, CDR1 is MNHNY and CDR2 is SVGAGI (reference sequence). The CDR3 spells CASSLYEGIQIF. The CDR3 nucleotides are TGTGCCAGCAGTTTGTACGAGGGAATACAAATTTTC.

This chain connects TRBV5-1 to TRBJ1-1; D gene uncertain. Germline V gene sequence: CDR1 SGHRS, CDR2 YFSETQ. The CDR3 contains 14 residues. Trimming stripped 3 bases from V and 0 bases from J, with 9 bases between. The CDR3 spells CASSSSRVNTEAFF. The CDR3, as DNA: TGCGCCAGCAGCTCGAGTCGTGTGAACACTGAAGCTTTCTTT.

The chain combines TRBV6-1 with TRBJ1-1; D unclear. CDR1 and CDR2 from the germline V gene are MNHNS and SASEGT. This CDR3 comprises 14 residues. V was clipped by 1 base and J by 5 bases, with 11 bases between them. The CDR3 spells CASSEGPQKTEAFF. In DNA, the CDR3 is TGTGCCAGCAGTGAAGGGCCCCAGAAGACTGAAGCTTTCTTT.

Concerning this clone itself: Sequence at one end of the junction differs from germline and may be a read error. This chain links TRBV2 with TRBJ1-2; a possible D gene is TRBD1 (6 bases). Germline CDR1 is SNHLY and CDR2 is FYNNEI. CDR3 length equals 10 residues. The CDR3, as DNA: TGTGCCAGCAGTGAAGGGGCGGGACACTTC. Residues: CASSEGAGHF.

CDR3 loop: CAWSVPGLAPRGQFF. The DNA for the CDR3 is TGTGCCTGGAGTGTCCCGGGACTAGCGCCCAGAGGGCAGTTCTTC. This chain links TRBV30 with TRBJ2-1, with 10 nucleotides matching TRBD2. V lost 0 bases and J lost 12; bases outside the gene matches: 11. The CDR3 totals 15 residues. Germline values: CDR1 GTSNPN, CDR2 SVGIG (reference sequence).